The 4 T cell receptor beta chains below were found in one sample sequenced in a study of immune heterogeneity within non-small cell lung tumors. Multiplex PCR (32 V and 13 J primers) was used to amplify the TCR beta CDR3. TCRdb independently ran MiXCR on the multiplex PCR reads; one entry per CDR3 protein. The table has about 11,000 distinct CDR3 sequences, 25% to 30% seen once. Per sample, approximately 570 ng of bulk tumor genomic DNA was the template used. Several widely spaced biopsies per primary tumor were taken during surgery. With untreated, newly diagnosed non-small cell lung cancer, the patients went on to undergo curative surgery. Sequenced input: lung tumor tissue. These receptor sequences come from a man aged 50 to 59 with non-small cell lung cancer.

This clonotype was recorded at least ten times. The chain joins TRBV28 to TRBJ2-1; no clear D. V dropped 10 bases and J dropped 7 bases, with 17 bases sitting between them. The CDR3 has 13 amino acids. The germline V gene has CDR1 MDHEN and CDR2 SYDVKM. Written as DNA, the CDR3 is TGTGCCAACACGGGTCTTGCCGGGAATGAGCAGTTCTTC. This codes for CANTGLAGNEQFF.

On this clonotype itself: One base away lies a much larger clone, so this may be a sequencing read error. V gene TRBV2 combines with J gene TRBJ1-3, with 7 bases fitting TRBD1. From germline, CDR1 is SNHLY and CDR2 FYNNEI. The CDR3 runs 14 residues. CDR3 loop: CASRNTGAGNTICF. In nucleotides, the CDR3 is TGTGCCAGCAGGAACACAGGGGCTGGAAACACCATATGTTTT.

This rearrangement joins TRBV11-2 to TRBJ2-7, with 9 bases aligning to TRBD2. Germline trimming cut 0 bases from V and 3 bases from J; bases unmatched to any gene: 6. This CDR3 spans 16 amino acids. CDR1 SGHAT and CDR2 FQNNGV come from the germline V gene. The DNA of the CDR3 is TGTGCCAGCAGCTTAGAAGGTAGCGGGAGCGTCTACGAGCAGTACTTC. This translates into CASSLEGSGSVYEQYF. Based on the CDR3 plus reference TRBV11-2 and TRBJ2-7, the full variable domain is EAGVAQSPRYKIIEKRQSVAFWCNPISGHATLYWYQQILGQGPKLLIQFQNNGVVDDSQLPKDRFSAERLKGVDSTLKIQPAKLEDSAVYLCASSLEGSGSVYEQYFGPGTRLTVT.

The chain couples TRBV6-1 to TRBJ2-1, with 11 bases lining up with TRBD2. The germline V gene encodes CDR1 MNHNS and CDR2 SASEGT. V shed 6 bases, J shed 8 bases, and the junction held 9 bases outside the gene matches. The CDR3 is 15 amino acids. CDR3 sequence (DNA): TGTGCCAGCAGCCTCCTAGCGGGGGGTAGCGATGAGCAGTTCTTC. This gives the protein CASSLLAGGSDEQFF.